The 23 T cell receptor beta chains below all came from one sample that was sequenced in a study of T-cell memory formation after mild COVID-19. TCRdb used MiXCR to reprocess the 5' RACE reads, holding one entry per CDR3 protein. The sample holds hundreds of thousands of distinct CDR3 sequences; 20% are singletons and the top ten take approximately 12%. Sample: PBMCs or a T cell subset sorted from them (not recorded which). These receptors all stem from an adult woman who had mild COVID-19 (a few samples of this study predate the infection). Cell type and time point are not known.

This chain joins TRBV6-6 and TRBJ2-1; TRBD2 matches at 8 bases. V dropped 5 bases and J dropped 9; count of bases not matched to a gene: 18. Germline CDR1 is MNHNY and CDR2 is SVGAGI (reference sequence). This CDR3 has 17 residues. CDR3 nucleotide sequence: TGTGCCAGCAGTCACACCCAAGTTGGACTAGCATCCGGTGAGCAGTTCTTC. It specifies CASSHTQVGLASGEQFF.

This sequence joins TRBV11-1 and TRBJ2-1; no firm D call. Per germline, CDR1 SGHAT and CDR2 FQDESV (reference sequence). CDR3 size: 15 residues. The V gene lost 5 bases and the J gene lost 5 bases, with 16 bases spanning the gap. The DNA for the CDR3 is TGTGCCAGCAGCCCCCTTGTGGGGATTAACAATGAGCAGTTCTTC. Translation gives CASSPLVGINNEQFF.

The chain employs TRBV18 and TRBJ1-1; 7 bases align to TRBD1. Germline CDR1 reads KGHSH; CDR2 reads LQKENI. This CDR3 region has 15 residues. Unmatched junction bases numbered 5, after V lost 1 base and J lost 3 bases. As DNA, the CDR3 is TGTGCCAGCTCACCACGGAGGGACAGCTACACTGAAGCTTTCTTT. This codes for CASSPRRDSYTEAFF.

V gene TRBV3-1 combines with J gene TRBJ2-2, with 11 nucleotides matching TRBD2. The CDR3 extends over 19 amino acids. Losses at the gene ends were 5 bases for V and 0 bases for J; bases not matched to a gene: 11. CDR1 and CDR2 (germline): LGHDT, YNNKEL (reference sequence). The CDR3 sequence is CASSYLPGLADPNTGELFF. CDR3 nucleotides: TGTGCCAGCAGCTACCTTCCGGGACTAGCGGATCCGAACACCGGGGAGCTGTTTTTT.

This clonotype was seen only a few times. The chain is built from TRBV12-3 or TRBV12-4 and TRBJ1-5, with D tentatively TRBD1 (5 bases). The CDR3 totals 14 residues. Trimming took 5 bases from V and 6 from J, leaving 14 bases between them. In DNA, the CDR3 is TGTGCCAGCAGTACCCGGGGGGTGGGTCAGCCCCAGCATTTT. Its translation is CASSTRGVGQPQHF.

The chain links TRBV14 to TRBJ2-7; no reliable D call. Between the trimmed V and J ends, which lost 1 base and 1 base, there was a span of 8 bases. The length of the CDR3 is 14 residues. Germline lookup yields CDR1 SGHDN and CDR2 FVKESK. CDR3 sequence reads: CASSQGYPSYEQYF. The CDR3 DNA follows: TGTGCCAGCAGCCAAGGTTATCCGTCCTACGAGCAGTACTTC.

In its sample, this clonotype was seen many times. This chain links TRBV13 with TRBJ2-1; 11 bases fit TRBD1. The germline CDR1 and CDR2 sequences are PRHDT and FYEKMQ (reference sequence). The ends lost 3 bases at V and 3 bases at J; junction bases unmatched: 1. The CDR3 is made up of 15 amino acids. CDR3 protein: CASSFGTGGYNEQFF. Written as DNA, the CDR3 is TGTGCCAGCAGCTTCGGGACAGGGGGCTACAATGAGCAGTTCTTC.

V and J are TRBV4-2 and TRBJ2-3; 7 nucleotides align to TRBD2. From germline, CDR1 is LGHNA and CDR2 YNFKEQ. With V trimmed by 1 base and J by 9 bases, 13 bases remained unmatched. The CDR3 is made up of 16 amino acids. Here the CDR3 reads CASSQGGGSRPWTQYF. The CDR3 region has the DNA TGTGCCAGCAGCCAAGGGGGCGGGAGCCGGCCGTGGACGCAGTATTTT.

The chain employs TRBV30 and TRBJ1-1; no reliable D call. Germline values: CDR1 GTSNPN, CDR2 SVGIG (reference sequence). The CDR3 runs 14 residues. The germline V and J ends were trimmed by 2 bases and 0 bases, with 10 bases remaining between them. CDR3 DNA sequence: TGTGCCTGGAGTAGAGAAATTATGAACACTGAAGCTTTCTTT. This encodes CAWSREIMNTEAFF.

This clonotype was seen only a few times. V and J are TRBV6-2 or TRBV6-3 and TRBJ2-5; D not resolved. The CDR3 extends over 12 amino acids. CDR1 and CDR2 from the germline V gene are MNHEY and SVGEGT. V gave up 2 bases and J gave up 4 bases, with 5 bases separating them. CDR3 amino acids: CASSYPPETQYF. The CDR3 DNA reads TGTGCCAGCAGTTACCCTCCAGAGACCCAGTACTTC.

The chain carries TRBV12-3 or TRBV12-4 and TRBJ2-7; maybe TRBD1 (6 bases). This CDR3 region has 15 residues. V was trimmed by 6 bases and J by 5 bases, leaving 20 bases between them. The CDR3 sequence: CASSATGPMAHEQYF. The CDR3 nucleotides read TGTGCCAGCAGCGCGACAGGTCCCATGGCACACGAGCAGTACTTC.

The sample holds a few counts of this clonotype. The V and J genes are TRBV12-3 or TRBV12-4 and TRBJ1-5; 10 nucleotides align to TRBD1. This CDR3 is built from 14 residues. V lost 4 bases to trimming and J lost 6 bases; unmatched junction nucleotides: 3. CDR3 amino acids: CASSSTGGGQPQHF. CDR3 nucleotide sequence: TGTGCCAGCAGTTCGACAGGGGGCGGTCAGCCCCAGCATTTT.

Regarding this clonotype: An end of the junction does not agree with germline; a read error may underlie this. This sequence joins TRBV20-1 and TRBJ2-1; 8 nucleotides line up with TRBD2. Per the germline V gene, CDR1 is DFQATT and CDR2 is SNEGSKA (reference sequence). CDR3 length: 12 amino acids. CDR3 protein: CSANPGRGGLHF. The DNA of the CDR3 is TGCAGTGCTAACCCAGGACGGGGGGGCCTGCACTTC.

CDR3 region: CASSLPRDRGLGYTF. The CDR3 DNA reads TGTGCCAGCAGCTTACCCCGGGACAGGGGCCTTGGCTACACCTTC. This rearrangement joins TRBV7-8 to TRBJ1-2; the match to TRBD1 covers 10 bases. The V gene end was trimmed by 2 bases and the J gene end by 7 bases; junction bases not matched to a gene: 7. Germline V gives CDR1 SGHVS, CDR2 FQNEAQ. The CDR3 extends over 15 amino acids.

The J gene is TRBJ2-1, the V gene TRBV7-9; TRBD1 aligns across 9 bases. The CDR3 has 14 amino acids. Trimming cost V 4 bases and J 9 bases; bases outside gene matches: 7. From germline, CDR1 is SEHNR and CDR2 FQNEAQ (reference sequence). CDR3 residues: CASSSSGQGTEQFF. As DNA, the CDR3 is TGTGCCAGCAGCTCCTCGGGACAGGGTACTGAGCAGTTCTTC. The full variable domain, rest sourced from reference TRBV7-9 and TRBJ2-1, is DTGVSQNPRHKITKRGQNVTFRCDPISEHNRLYWYRQTLGQGPEFLTYFQNEAQLEKSRLLSDRFSAERPKGSFSTLEIQRTEQGDSAMYLCASSSSGQGTEQFFGPGTRLTVL.

The CDR3 DNA reads as TGTGCCAGCAGTTTAGAGGGCAGGGGAGGCACTGAAGCTTTCTTT. It is translated as CASSLEGRGGTEAFF. The V and J genes are TRBV12-3 or TRBV12-4 and TRBJ1-1, with D maybe TRBD1 (6 bases). V was pared by 1 base and J by 4 bases, with 13 bases between. The CDR3 contains 15 residues.

The rearrangement joins TRBV2 to TRBJ2-1, with 7 bases lining up with TRBD1. CDR1 and CDR2 from the germline V gene are SNHLY and FYNNEI. Trimming cost V 6 bases and J 6 bases; bases outside gene matches: 11. This CDR3 comprises 15 residues. The CDR3 DNA reads as TGTGCCAGCAGATTACCGGGACAGCCGGTCAATGAGCAGTTCTTC. Translation gives CASRLPGQPVNEQFF.

This clonotype has only a few counts. This sequence joins TRBV3-1 and TRBJ1-4; D remains ambiguous. The germline V and J ends were trimmed by 0 bases and 1 base, with 9 bases remaining between them. The germline gives CDR1 LGHDT, CDR2 YNNKEL (reference sequence). The CDR3 sequence is 16 residues long. The CDR3 region has the DNA TGTGCCAGCAGCCAAGATCTGGAGGGAACTAATGAAAAACTGTTTTTT. It codes for CASSQDLEGTNEKLFF.

The genes are TRBV9 and TRBJ2-3, with 7 bases lining up with TRBD2. Trimming removed 4 bases from V and 0 bases from J; junction bases left unmatched: 11. The CDR3 runs to 17 residues. Germline V gives CDR1 SGDLS, CDR2 YYNGEE. The CDR3 is CASSFERGGISTDTQYF. CDR3 nucleotides: TGTGCCAGCAGCTTCGAGCGGGGCGGGATAAGCACAGATACGCAGTATTTT.

The chain couples TRBV5-4 to TRBJ2-7; either TRBD1 or TRBD2 may fit D (5 bases each). The germline V and J ends were trimmed by 3 bases and 2 bases, with 9 bases remaining between them. CDR1 is SGHNT and CDR2 is YYREEE in the germline V gene (reference sequence). The CDR3 spans 13 residues. This CDR3 reads CASSWVGAYEQYF. The CDR3 bases are TGTGCCAGCAGCTGGGTGGGGGCCTACGAGCAGTACTTC.

This clonotype was seen a handful of times. The CDR3 region has the DNA TGTGCCAGCAGCCAAGAGCCCTACCTCACCGGGGAGCTGTTTTTT. Amino acid sequence: CASSQEPYLTGELFF. The chain joins TRBV3-1 to TRBJ2-2; D gene uncertain. V gave up 0 bases and J gave up 4 bases, with 9 bases separating them. This CDR3 spans 15 amino acids. CDR1 LGHDT and CDR2 YNNKEL come from the germline V gene (reference sequence).

This clonotype was observed a few times. The chain employs TRBV6-5 and TRBJ2-7, with D maybe TRBD2 (5 bases). Germline CDR1 and CDR2: MNHEY and SVGAGI. The CDR3 loop spans 16 amino acids. The V end lost 0 bases, the J end lost 0 bases, and 12 bases lay between the germline ends. The DNA of the CDR3 is TGTGCCAGCAGTTACTCGTATAGCGTCGCCTCCTACGAGCAGTACTTC. Translating it yields CASSYSYSVASYEQYF.

The sample holds a few counts of this clonotype. V is TRBV7-2 and J is TRBJ2-5; 14 bases match TRBD2. The J segment lost 4 bases and the V segment lost 4 bases, leaving 8 bases of the junction unmatched. The CDR3 is 17 amino acids. Germline V gives CDR1 SGHTA, CDR2 FQGNSA. The DNA for the CDR3 is TGTGCCAGCAGCTATTGGACTAGCGGGGGGTTGGGAGAGACCCAGTACTTC. It encodes CASSYWTSGGLGETQYF.